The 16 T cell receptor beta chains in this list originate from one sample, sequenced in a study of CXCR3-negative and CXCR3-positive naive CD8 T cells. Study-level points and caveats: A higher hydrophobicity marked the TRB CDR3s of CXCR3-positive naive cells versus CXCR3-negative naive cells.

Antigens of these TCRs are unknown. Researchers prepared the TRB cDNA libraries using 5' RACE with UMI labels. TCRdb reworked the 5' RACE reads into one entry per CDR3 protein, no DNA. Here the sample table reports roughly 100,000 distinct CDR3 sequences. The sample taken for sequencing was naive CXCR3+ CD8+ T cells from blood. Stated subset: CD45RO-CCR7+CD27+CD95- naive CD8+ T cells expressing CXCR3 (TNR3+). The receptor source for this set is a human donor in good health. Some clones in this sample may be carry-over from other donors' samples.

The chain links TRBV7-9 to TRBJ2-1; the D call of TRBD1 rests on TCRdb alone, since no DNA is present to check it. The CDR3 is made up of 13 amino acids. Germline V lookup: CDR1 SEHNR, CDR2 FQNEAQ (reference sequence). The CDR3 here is CAGSFSGENEQFF.

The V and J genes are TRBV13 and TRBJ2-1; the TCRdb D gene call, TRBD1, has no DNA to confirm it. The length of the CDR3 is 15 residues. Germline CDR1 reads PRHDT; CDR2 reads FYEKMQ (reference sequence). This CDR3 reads CASSNGGRGGNEQFF.

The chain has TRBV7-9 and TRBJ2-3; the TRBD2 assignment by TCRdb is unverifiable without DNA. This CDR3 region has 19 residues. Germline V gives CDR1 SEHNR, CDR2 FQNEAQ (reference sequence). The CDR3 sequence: CASSSRTSSALSGTDTQYF.

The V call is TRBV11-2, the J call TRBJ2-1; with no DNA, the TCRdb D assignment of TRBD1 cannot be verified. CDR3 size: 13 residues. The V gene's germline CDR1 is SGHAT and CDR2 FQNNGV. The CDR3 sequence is CASSPELGDEQFF.

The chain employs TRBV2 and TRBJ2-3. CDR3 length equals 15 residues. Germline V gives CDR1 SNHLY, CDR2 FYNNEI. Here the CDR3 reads CASSEVDSRSDTQYF.

CDR3 in amino acids: CASSFPNNEQFF. The chain is built from TRBV28 and TRBJ2-1. Germline-derived CDR1 and CDR2 are MDHEN and SYDVKM. The CDR3 covers 12 residues.

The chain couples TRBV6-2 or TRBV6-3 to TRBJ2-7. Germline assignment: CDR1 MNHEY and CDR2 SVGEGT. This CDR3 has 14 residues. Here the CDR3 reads CASSYSAEFYEQYF.

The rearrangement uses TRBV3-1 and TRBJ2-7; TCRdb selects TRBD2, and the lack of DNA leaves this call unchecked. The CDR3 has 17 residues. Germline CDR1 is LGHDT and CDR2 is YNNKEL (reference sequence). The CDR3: CASSDLAAGVDWDEQYF.

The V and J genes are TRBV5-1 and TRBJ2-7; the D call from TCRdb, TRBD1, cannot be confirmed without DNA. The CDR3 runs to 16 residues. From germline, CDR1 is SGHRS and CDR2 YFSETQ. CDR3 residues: CASSAPSGTYSYEQYF.

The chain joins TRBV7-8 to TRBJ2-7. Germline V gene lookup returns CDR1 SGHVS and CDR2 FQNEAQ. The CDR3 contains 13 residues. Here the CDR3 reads CASSLENSYEQYF.

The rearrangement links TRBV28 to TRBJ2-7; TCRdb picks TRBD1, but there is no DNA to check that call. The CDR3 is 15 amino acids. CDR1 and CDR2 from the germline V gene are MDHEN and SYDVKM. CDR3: CASSLPGDPSHEQYF.

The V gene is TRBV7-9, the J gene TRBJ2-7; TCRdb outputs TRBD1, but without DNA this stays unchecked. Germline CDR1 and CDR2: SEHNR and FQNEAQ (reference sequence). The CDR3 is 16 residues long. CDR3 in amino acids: CASSGGGNKGGHEQYF.

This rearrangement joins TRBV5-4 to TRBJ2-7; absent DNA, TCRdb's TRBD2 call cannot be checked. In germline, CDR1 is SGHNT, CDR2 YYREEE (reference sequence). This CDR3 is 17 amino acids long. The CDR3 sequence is CASSLAEIAGGYYEQYF.

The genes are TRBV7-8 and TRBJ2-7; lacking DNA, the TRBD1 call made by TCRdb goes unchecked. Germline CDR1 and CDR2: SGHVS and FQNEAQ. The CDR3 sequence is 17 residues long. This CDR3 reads CASSSTPNTQGGYEQYF.

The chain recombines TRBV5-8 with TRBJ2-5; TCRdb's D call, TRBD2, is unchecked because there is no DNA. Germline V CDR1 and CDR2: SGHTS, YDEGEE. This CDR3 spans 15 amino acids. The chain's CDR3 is CASSLVLAGRETQYF.

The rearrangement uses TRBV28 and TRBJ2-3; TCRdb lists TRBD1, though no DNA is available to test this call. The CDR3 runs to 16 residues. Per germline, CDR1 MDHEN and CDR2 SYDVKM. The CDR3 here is CASSTPGGGPTDTQYF.